The clone carrying this T cell receptor (beta chain) has only a few counts. This sample is part of a study of blood T cells in healthy people across ages. Trimming pared 4 bases from V and 7 bases from J, leaving 23 bases between. The germline V gene has CDR1 SGHKS and CDR2 YYEKEE (reference sequence). CDR3 length: 17 residues. Primed by a sample-barcoded 5' primer and a J-beta primer mix, a second PCR proceeded for roughly 7 to 11 cycles. Using its own MiXCR run on the 5' RACE reads, TCRdb lists one record per CDR3 protein. In the table there are about 930,000 distinct CDR3 sequences, around 29% of which are singletons. The sample also formed part of further work on T cells of mothers and their children. In that study: Donation involved a few healthy Caucasian mothers and the six children that they had. When the second PCR was run, its M1S primer added sample barcodes and 2-4 random nucleotides.

Sequenced sample: blood. The TCR originated in a woman in her forties in good health. The V gene is TRBV5-5, the J gene TRBJ1-4; possible D gene TRBD1, 6 bases. The CDR3 spells CASSSTSSGAVREKLFF. Here the CDR3 DNA reads TGTGCCAGCAGCAGTACATCCTCAGGGGCCGTACGTGAAAAACTGTTTTTT.